Listed below are T cell receptor beta chains from one sample, sequenced in a study of blood T cell repertoires in COVID-19. The method was immunoSEQ multiplex PCR; TCRdb's version includes in-frame clones alone and lacks a portion of them. The sample lists 180,000 or so clones, 84% occurring once. The sequencing input was peripheral blood. These receptors all come from a woman aged 70-85 years with COVID-19, enrolled during active disease. The CDR3 runs from the conserved cysteine through the conserved F or W. The D gene is left open where the match is weak. Part of the rows lack a size; the others show once, few, many or a class for expanded clones.

v_gene,j_gene,abundance,len,d_gene,CDR3aa,CDR3nt
TRBV7-2,TRBJ1-2,.,15,.,CASSLGVTGPYGYTF,TGTGCCAGCAGCCTCGGGGTAACTGGTCCTTATGGCTACACCTTC
TRBV27,TRBJ2-3,once,17,.,CASSFSMTGYSTDTQYF,TGTGCCAGCAGTTTTTCTATGACAGGATACAGCACAGATACGCAGTATTTT
TRBV12-3/TRBV12-4,TRBJ1-2,.,12,.,CASSRTMYGYTF,TGTGCCAGCAGTCGGACAATGTACGGCTACACCTTC
TRBV15,TRBJ1-1,.,13,TRBD1,CATSGRQGTEAFF,TGTGCCACCAGCGGCCGACAGGGCACTGAAGCTTTCTTT
TRBV5-5,TRBJ2-1,.,14,TRBD1,CASSWGQRFGEQFF,TGTGCCAGCAGCTGGGGACAGCGGTTTGGTGAGCAGTTCTTC
TRBV10-3,TRBJ1-5,.,15,TRBD1,CAISGTGISNQPQHF,TGTGCCATCAGTGGGACAGGGATTAGCAATCAGCCCCAGCATTTT
TRBV7-3,TRBJ2-2,few,16,TRBD1,CASSLTGQGRTGELFF,TGTGCCAGCAGCTTAACCGGACAGGGGCGCACCGGGGAGCTGTTTTTT
TRBV11-2,TRBJ1-2,few,15,.,CASRQTGTSGHGYTF,TGTGCCAGCAGACAAACCGGGACATCGGGCCATGGCTACACCTTC
TRBV14,TRBJ2-1,.,15,.,CASSRSREPYNEQFF,TGTGCCAGCAGCCGTTCCAGGGAACCCTACAATGAGCAGTTCTTC
TRBV6-5,TRBJ2-7,once,15,TRBD2,CASSRTSGELYEQYF,TGTGCCAGCAGTCGGACTAGCGGGGAGTTGTACGAGCAGTACTTC
TRBV6-5,TRBJ2-1,.,13,TRBD1,CASSQGAPREQFF,TGTGCCAGCAGCCAGGGGGCTCCCAGGGAGCAGTTCTTC